These 27 T cell receptor beta chains were sequenced from one sample in a study of blood T cells in healthy people across ages. A second PCR, run for roughly 7 to 12 cycles, used a sample-barcoded 5' primer plus a J-beta primer mix. Each CDR3 protein gets one entry after TCRdb re-called the 5' RACE reads with MiXCR. The data hold about 1.4 million distinct CDR3 sequences, with roughly 64% observed a single time. Sequencing was done on a sample of blood. Receptor source: a man between 18 and 29 years old in good health.

This clonotype was detected once. The rearrangement links TRBV4-3 to TRBJ2-1; D is unresolved. The CDR3 contains 13 residues. Trimming took 1 base from V and 6 from J, leaving 7 bases between them. Germline V gene sequence: CDR1 LGHNA, CDR2 YSLEER. The CDR3 DNA is TGCGCCAGCAGCCAAGTCAATTTCAATGAGCAGTTCTTC. Encoded protein: CASSQVNFNEQFF.

CDR3 amino acids: CASSYSPSRTDTQYF. The CDR3 nucleotides read TGTGCCAGCAGTTACTCTCCCTCTAGAACAGATACGCAGTATTTT. The chain combines TRBV6-5 with TRBJ2-3; no clear D gene. CDR3 length equals 15 residues. Trimming removed 0 bases at V and 3 bases at J, with 10 bases between. The germline V gene has CDR1 MNHEY and CDR2 SVGAGI.

The rearrangement joins TRBV20-1 to TRBJ2-3; TRBD1 aligns across 8 bases. J was trimmed by 1 base and V by 0 bases; bases with no gene match: 9. CDR1 is DFQATT, CDR2 SNEGSKA, per germline (reference sequence). The CDR3 extends over 17 amino acids. The CDR3 DNA reads TGCAGTGCTAGAGATCCACAACAGGGGGTGGGCACAGATACGCAGTATTTT. Protein product: CSARDPQQGVGTDTQYF.

V and J are TRBV20-1 and TRBJ2-3; a possible D gene is TRBD2 (6 bases). The CDR3 loop spans 14 amino acids. The V and J ends lost 3 bases and 6 bases respectively, with 16 bases between them. Germline V gene data show CDR1 as DFQATT and CDR2 as SNEGSKA (reference sequence). The CDR3 here is CSARNRAGWDTQYF. The CDR3 DNA sequence: TGCAGTGCTAGGAATCGGGCGGGATGGGATACGCAGTATTTT.

The genes are TRBV20-1 and TRBJ2-1, with 13 bases that match TRBD2. The CDR3 is 15 residues long. With V trimmed by 2 bases and J by 7 bases, 5 bases remained unmatched. The germline gives CDR1 DFQATT, CDR2 SNEGSKA (reference sequence). This chain's CDR3 is CSARRTSGGKNEQFF. As DNA, the CDR3 is TGCAGTGCTAGAAGGACTAGCGGGGGTAAAAATGAGCAGTTCTTC.

V usage is TRBV5-5 and J usage is TRBJ2-4; unclear D gene. Germline loops: CDR1 SGHKS, CDR2 YYEKEE (reference sequence). This CDR3 contains 17 residues. The ends were cut back, 4 bases at V and 2 bases at J, with 19 bases in the middle. This chain's CDR3 is CASSPPWDGAPKNIQYF. As DNA, the CDR3 is TGTGCCAGCAGCCCACCGTGGGATGGTGCTCCCAAAAACATTCAGTACTTC.

The gene calls are TRBV11-2 and TRBJ1-1; D unresolved. The CDR3 runs to 18 residues. CDR1 and CDR2 from the germline V gene are SGHAT and FQNNGV. With 7 bases removed from V and 2 bases from J, the gap between germline ends came to 26 bases. The CDR3 DNA follows: TGTGCCAGCACTAGTGGAGGGCAGCTCGGAAACGATAACACTGAAGCTTTCTTT. It is translated as CASTSGGQLGNDNTEAFF.

The chain has TRBV5-6 and TRBJ2-2; the D gene is possibly TRBD2 (5 bases). CDR3 length: 17 residues. Trimming took off 0 bases at V and 0 bases at J, with 12 bases between the two ends. Germline CDR1 SGHDT, CDR2 YYEEEE. DNA of the CDR3: TGTGCCAGCAGCTTGGGGCTAGCCGGCCCGAACACCGGGGAGCTGTTTTTT. Translation gives CASSLGLAGPNTGELFF. Full variable domain (outside the CDR3, taken from reference TRBV5-6 and TRBJ2-2): DAGVTQSPTHLIKTRGQQVTLRCSPKSGHDTVSWYQQALGQGPQFIFQYYEEEERQRGNFPDRFSGHQFPNYSSELNVNALLLGDSALYLCASSLGLAGPNTGELFFGEGSRLTVL.

The chain uses TRBV4-3 and TRBJ1-1, with unresolved D. This CDR3 has 12 residues. V gave up 8 bases and J gave up 0 bases, with 7 bases separating them. Germline assignment: CDR1 LGHNA and CDR2 YSLEER. The CDR3 coding sequence is TGCGCCAGCGGATGGATGAACACTGAAGCTTTCTTT. Its translation is CASGWMNTEAFF.

V usage is TRBV27 and J usage is TRBJ2-7; 7 bases agree with TRBD1. The trim removed 3 bases at V and 3 bases at J, leaving 8 bases unmatched. CDR3 length: 15 amino acids. CDR1 and CDR2 from the germline V gene are MNHEY and SMNVEV (reference sequence). CDR3 residues: CASSLVGDRNYEQYF. The CDR3 region has the DNA TGTGCCAGCAGTTTGGTAGGGGACAGAAACTACGAGCAGTACTTC.

This clonotype is a singleton in its sample. This chain uses TRBV10-3 with TRBJ2-3; D may correspond to TRBD1 or TRBD2 (5 bases each). CDR1 and CDR2 (germline): ENHRY, SYGVKD. The CDR3 totals 13 residues. Trimming left V 6 bases short and J 3 bases short, with 10 bases between. The CDR3 is CAISGASTDTQYF. The DNA for the CDR3 is TGTGCCATCAGCGGGGCGAGTACAGATACGCAGTATTTT.

This clonotype was detected once. The rearrangement joins TRBV12-3 or TRBV12-4 to TRBJ1-3; a weak D match, TRBD1 (6 bases). This CDR3 has 13 residues. The ends were cut back, 10 bases at V and 2 bases at J, with 12 bases in the middle. Here the CDR3 reads CAINREAGNTIYF. For the CDR3, the DNA is TGTGCCATAAACAGGGAAGCTGGAAACACCATATATTTT.

The table lists this clonotype with a few counts. The rearrangement joins TRBV3-1 to TRBJ2-4; either TRBD1 or TRBD2 may fit D (5 bases each). The length of the CDR3 is 13 residues. The V end lost 4 bases, the J end lost 13 bases, and 17 bases lay between the germline ends. CDR1 and CDR2 from the germline V gene are LGHDT and YNNKEL (reference sequence). The CDR3 spells CASSPGATEEQYF. CDR3 sequence (DNA): TGTGCCAGCAGCCCCGGGGCCACGGAGGAGCAGTACTTC.

The chain combines TRBV12-3 or TRBV12-4 with TRBJ2-5, with TRBD2 matching 15 bases. The CDR3 is made up of 16 amino acids. The trim removed 6 bases at V and 1 base at J, leaving 3 bases unmatched. CDR3 region: CASSRTSGGAQETQYF. The CDR3 bases are TGTGCCAGCAGCAGGACTAGCGGGGGGGCCCAAGAGACCCAGTACTTC.

The chain has TRBV6-6 and TRBJ2-3; 9 bases match TRBD2. The CDR3 is 16 amino acids. The J segment lost 6 bases and the V segment lost 5 bases, leaving 12 bases of the junction unmatched. The V gene's germline CDR1 is MNHNY and CDR2 SVGAGI (reference sequence). Here the CDR3 DNA reads TGTGCCAGCAGTCCCAGTGGGCGCGGGGGGGCCGATACGCAGTATTTT. Translated, it gives CASSPSGRGGADTQYF.

This clonotype came up a few times. The rearrangement joins TRBV20-1 to TRBJ2-1; D not resolved. The germline CDR1 and CDR2 sequences are DFQATT and SNEGSKA (reference sequence). The CDR3 runs to 13 residues. V lost 2 bases and J 6 bases, leaving 11 bases between the germline ends. The CDR3 here is CSARRVGFNEQFF. CDR3 DNA sequence: TGCAGTGCTAGAAGGGTCGGGTTCAATGAGCAGTTCTTC.

This clonotype was observed a handful of times. The chain is built from TRBV5-1 and TRBJ2-7, with D unclear. The germline CDR1 and CDR2 sequences are SGHRS and YFSETQ. V lost 0 bases and J lost 3, with 10 bases in between. This CDR3 spans 14 amino acids. This CDR3 is CASSLGGDIYEQYF. In DNA, the CDR3 is TGCGCCAGCAGCTTGGGAGGCGATATCTACGAGCAGTACTTC.

This clonotype was counted once. V usage is TRBV20-1 and J usage is TRBJ1-6, with D possibly being TRBD1 (6 bases). The germline CDR1 and CDR2 sequences are DFQATT and SNEGSKA (reference sequence). The CDR3 consists of 15 residues. CDR3 DNA sequence: TGCAGCGTAATCCCCCCAGGGGTCCAGAATTCACCCCTCCACTTT. It specifies CSVIPPGVQNSPLHF.

The CDR3 region has the DNA TGCGCCAGCAGCTTGGATACAGTAGAGACCCAGTACTTC. It codes for CASSLDTVETQYF. The V call is TRBV5-1, the J call TRBJ2-5; no clear D. This CDR3 comprises 13 residues. V was trimmed by 0 bases and J by 4 bases, leaving 7 bases between them. Germline V gives CDR1 SGHRS, CDR2 YFSETQ.

The chain is built from TRBV7-8 and TRBJ2-5; 11 bases fit TRBD1. The germline CDR1 and CDR2 sequences are SGHVS and FQNEAQ. The CDR3 consists of 16 residues. V gave up 3 bases and J gave up 6 bases; unmatched junction bases: 9. The DNA of the CDR3 is TGTGCCAGCAGCTTTGTTAGGACAGGGGGCCGAAAGACCCAGTACTTC. Residues: CASSFVRTGGRKTQYF.

This sequence joins TRBV7-9 and TRBJ2-4, with TRBD2 matching 11 bases. The DNA end is a closer match to TRBJ2-7, so the J assignment may be wrong. Per germline, CDR1 SEHNR and CDR2 FQNEAQ (reference sequence). The CDR3 loop spans 16 amino acids. CDR3 loop: CASSLATSGSTYEQYF. CDR3 bases: TGTGCCAGCAGCTTAGCAACTAGCGGGAGTACCTACGAGCAGTACTTC.

The chain employs TRBV6-1 and TRBJ2-5; TRBD1 aligns across 7 bases. TRBJ2-7 matches the DNA end more closely, so the J call is doubtful. CDR3 length equals 12 residues. In germline, CDR1 is MNHNS, CDR2 SASEGT. This CDR3 reads CASSETGNEQYF. Written as DNA, the CDR3 is TGTGCCAGCAGTGAGACAGGGAACGAGCAGTACTTC.

The V gene is TRBV12-3 or TRBV12-4, the J gene TRBJ2-7; weak D call: TRBD2 (6 bases). Trimming stripped 3 bases from V and 2 bases from J, with 20 bases between. This CDR3 region has 17 residues. CDR3 in amino acids: CASSFPPRAGTPYEQYF. The CDR3, as DNA: TGTGCCAGCAGTTTTCCCCCTCGGGCGGGGACGCCCTACGAGCAGTACTTC.

The chain couples TRBV12-3 or TRBV12-4 to TRBJ2-6; D is ambiguous. The CDR3 sequence is 15 residues long. Trimming shortened V by 7 bases and J by 1 base, and 11 bases separated the two germline ends. CDR3 in DNA: TGTGCCAGCATTTCCCGTCAGTCTGGGGCCAACGTCCTGACTTTC. Protein sequence: CASISRQSGANVLTF.

The chain joins TRBV20-1 to TRBJ2-1; 9 bases align to TRBD2. Germline CDR1 and CDR2: DFQATT and SNEGSKA (reference sequence). This CDR3 is 14 amino acids long. The V and J ends lost 3 bases and 6 bases, in that order; junction bases with no gene match: 6. Written as DNA, the CDR3 is TGCAGTGCTAGTAGCGGGAGCCCCTCCAATGAGCAGTTCTTC. This gives the protein CSASSGSPSNEQFF.

The chain links TRBV4-3 to TRBJ1-1; D not certain. The CDR3 runs 15 residues. Germline CDR1 reads LGHNA; CDR2 reads YSLEER. With 0 bases removed from V and 4 bases from J, the gap between germline ends came to 12 bases. In nucleotides, the CDR3 is TGCGCCAGCAGCCAAGATCAAGGGCAAGGCACTGAAGCTTTCTTT. Residues: CASSQDQGQGTEAFF.

There are many counts of this clonotype. The chain joins TRBV7-2 to TRBJ2-1; a weak D match, TRBD1 (6 bases). Germline V gene lookup returns CDR1 SGHTA and CDR2 FQGNSA. CDR3 size: 17 residues. With 0 bases removed from V and 5 bases from J, the gap between germline ends came to 17 bases. CDR3 protein: CASSLAGAVGGNNEQFF. As DNA, the CDR3 is TGTGCCAGCAGCTTAGCAGGGGCTGTAGGGGGAAACAATGAGCAGTTCTTC.